Each of the 22 T cell receptor beta chains below was sequenced from the same sample in a study of blood T cells in healthy people across ages. A J-beta primer mix and a sample-barcoded 5' primer were used in a second PCR of about 7 to 12 cycles. Using its own MiXCR run on the 5' RACE reads, TCRdb lists one record per CDR3 protein. The profile shows about 760,000 distinct CDR3 sequences, 45% to 70% of them singletons. Sequencing input: blood. All receptors come from a man in his forties in good health.

This clonotype was counted a single time. V gene TRBV9 combines with J gene TRBJ1-4; no definite D call. This CDR3 is built from 15 residues. Germline CDR1 SGDLS, CDR2 YYNGEE. Trimming removed 0 bases at V and 6 bases at J, with 12 bases between. CDR3 nucleotide sequence: TGTGCCAGCAGCGTAGGGGCAGCGGATTATGAAAAACTGTTTTTT. Amino acid sequence: CASSVGAADYEKLFF.

The chain is built from TRBV29-1 and TRBJ2-5; D perhaps matches TRBD2 (6 bases). This CDR3 has 14 residues. Looked up from germline, CDR1 is SQVTM and CDR2 is ANQGSEA. The ends were cut back, 5 bases at V and 2 bases at J, with 15 bases in the middle. The CDR3 region is CSVLRVAAQETQYF. For the CDR3, the DNA is TGCAGCGTTCTAAGGGTAGCGGCACAAGAGACCCAGTACTTC.

The V and J genes are TRBV9 and TRBJ2-5; 9 nucleotides agree with TRBD1. Trimming removed 2 bases from V and 5 bases from J; junction bases left unmatched: 7. The CDR3 loop spans 15 amino acids. Germline CDR1 SGDLS, CDR2 YYNGEE. CDR3 nucleotide sequence: TGTGCCAGCAGCGTCGGGACAGGGAGTTCCGAGACCCAGTACTTC. Protein sequence: CASSVGTGSSETQYF.

The CDR3 bases are TGCAGCGTGGTTATCGGAGGGGAAGAGACCCAGTACTTC. It codes for CSVVIGGEETQYF. The chain is built from TRBV29-1 and TRBJ2-5, with TRBD2 as a possible D gene (6 bases). There are 13 residues in the CDR3. Germline V gene data show CDR1 as SQVTM and CDR2 as ANQGSEA. The V gene lost 6 bases and the J gene lost 3 bases, with 14 bases spanning the gap.

This clonotype appeared a few times. V usage is TRBV25-1 and J usage is TRBJ2-3, with D unclear. The length of the CDR3 is 15 residues. The V gene lost 4 bases and the J gene lost 7 bases, with 18 bases spanning the gap. Germline V gene lookup returns CDR1 MGHDK and CDR2 SYGVNS. This CDR3 reads CASSAPSRALNTQYF. In DNA, the CDR3 is TGTGCCAGCAGTGCACCGTCCCGAGCACTTAATACGCAGTATTTT.

J is TRBJ2-1 and V is TRBV24-1; tentatively, D is TRBD2 (6 bases). V lost 7 bases and J 15 bases, leaving 18 bases between the germline ends. This CDR3 is 12 amino acids long. In germline, CDR1 is KGHDR, CDR2 SFDVKD. The CDR3 region is CATSTSSEGRFF. In DNA form, the CDR3 reads TGTGCCACCAGCACTTCGTCGGAGGGGAGGTTCTTC.

The chain uses TRBV6-5 and TRBJ2-3; 14 positions match TRBD2. This CDR3 is built from 16 residues. Unmatched junction bases numbered 8, after V lost 5 bases and J lost 7 bases. Germline loops: CDR1 MNHEY, CDR2 SVGAGI. CDR3 in DNA: TGTGCCAGCAGTCCGGGCGGGACTAGCGGGAGACATACGCAGTATTTT. Amino acids: CASSPGGTSGRHTQYF.

The gene calls are TRBV12-3 or TRBV12-4 and TRBJ1-5, with unresolved D. This CDR3 spans 15 amino acids. The V and J ends lost 5 bases and 0 bases respectively, with 11 bases between them. The CDR3 DNA is TGTGCCAGCAGTACGTCAAGTGATAGCAATCAGCCCCAGCATTTT. It yields the protein CASSTSSDSNQPQHF.

In its sample, this clonotype was seen once. This chain joins TRBV7-6 and TRBJ2-7; TRBD1 agrees at 9 bases. The CDR3 consists of 16 residues. Germline trimming cut 1 base from V and 1 base from J; bases unmatched to any gene: 5. CDR1 and CDR2 (germline): SGHVS, FNYEAQ. The CDR3 loop reads CASSLDVGTGSYEQYF. The CDR3, as DNA: TGTGCCAGCAGCTTAGATGTTGGGACAGGGTCCTACGAGCAGTACTTC.

This clonotype has just one count. The rearrangement joins TRBV7-9 to TRBJ1-1, with D maybe TRBD1 (5 bases). This CDR3 spans 13 amino acids. Trimming removed 8 bases from V and 4 bases from J, with 14 bases in between. The germline V gene encodes CDR1 SEHNR and CDR2 FQNEAQ (reference sequence). In DNA, the CDR3 is TGTGCCAGCGGGTTCGGGGGAGGCACTGAAGCTTTCTTT. This translates into CASGFGGGTEAFF. The whole variable domain, remainder taken from reference TRBV7-9 and TRBJ1-1, is DTGVSQNPRHKITKRGQNVTFRCDPISEHNRLYWYRQTLGQGPEFLTYFQNEAQLEKSRLLSDRFSAERPKGSFSTLEIQRTEQGDSAMYLCASGFGGGTEAFFGQGTRLTVV.

This CDR3 is CASSHPRPLRSNTGELFF. As DNA, the CDR3 is TGCGCCAGCAGCCACCCCCGACCCCTTCGATCGAACACCGGGGAGCTGTTTTTT. This rearrangement joins TRBV4-1 to TRBJ2-2; D call uncertain. This CDR3 is built from 18 residues. The V and J ends lost 3 bases and 0 bases respectively, with 17 bases between them. Looked up from germline, CDR1 is MGHRA and CDR2 is YSYEKL.

J is TRBJ2-7 and V is TRBV7-2; TRBD1 agrees at 7 bases. Germline V gene sequence: CDR1 SGHTA, CDR2 FQGNSA. Trimming took 4 bases from V and 5 from J; bases not matched to a gene: 5. This CDR3 has 13 amino acids. The DNA of the CDR3 is TGTGCCAGCAGCTCTAGGGGGCTCCACGAGCAGTACTTC. This sequence encodes CASSSRGLHEQYF. Complete variable domain (other parts from reference TRBV7-2 and TRBJ2-7): GAGVSQSPSNKVTEKGKDVELRCDPISGHTALYWYRQSLGQGLEFLIYFQGNSAPDKSGLPSDRFSAERTGGSVSTLTIQRTQQEDSAVYLCASSSRGLHEQYFGPGTRLTVT.

The rearrangement joins TRBV15 to TRBJ1-4; 8 bases align to TRBD1. CDR1 and CDR2 from the germline V gene are LNHNV and YYDKDF (reference sequence). After removal of 0 bases from V and 7 bases from J, the junction contained 7 bases not matched to a gene. This CDR3 has 16 amino acids. The CDR3 reads CATSRDAQGGGEKLFF. The DNA for the CDR3 is TGTGCCACCAGCAGAGACGCACAGGGGGGCGGTGAAAAACTGTTTTTT.

This clonotype has only a few counts. The chain employs TRBV29-1 and TRBJ2-1; TRBD2 aligns across 10 bases. Looked up from germline, CDR1 is SQVTM and CDR2 is ANQGSEA. After removal of 4 bases from V and 2 bases from J, the junction contained 17 bases not matched to a gene. The CDR3 spans 19 residues. The CDR3 nucleotides are TGCAGCGTTGGACTAGCGGGTCCCGTCCTATCCCCTACCTACAATGAGCAGTTCTTC. Translated, it gives CSVGLAGPVLSPTYNEQFF.

This clonotype came up a few times. The chain links TRBV12-3 or TRBV12-4 to TRBJ1-2, with D uncertain. Trimming left V 2 bases short and J 8 bases short, with 9 bases between. The CDR3 has 12 residues. The CDR3 region is CASSLRYGGYTF. The CDR3 DNA sequence: TGTGCCAGCAGTTTACGATATGGGGGCTACACCTTC.

The V and J genes are TRBV28 and TRBJ1-1; weak D call: TRBD1 (6 bases). Trimming pared 6 bases from V and 5 bases from J, leaving 13 bases between. This CDR3 contains 13 residues. The germline CDR1 and CDR2 sequences are MDHEN and SYDVKM. The CDR3 is CASREQGGTEAFF. The CDR3, as DNA: TGTGCCAGCAGGGAACAAGGGGGTACTGAAGCTTTCTTT.

This sequence joins TRBV27 and TRBJ2-5; 10 nucleotides agree with TRBD2. The closer fit of TRBJ2-7 to the DNA end suggests the J call may be wrong. Germline CDR1 and CDR2: MNHEY and SMNVEV (reference sequence). The CDR3 is 13 residues long. CDR3 region: CASTTSGLYEQYF. For the CDR3, the DNA is TGTGCCAGCACGACTAGCGGGCTATACGAGCAGTACTTC.

Many counts were recorded for this clonotype. The CDR3: CATSERWDSESTDTQYF. The CDR3 bases are TGTGCCACCAGTGAGCGTTGGGACAGCGAAAGCACAGATACGCAGTATTTT. The rearrangement uses TRBV24-1 and TRBJ2-3, with 7 bases aligning to TRBD1. The CDR3 consists of 17 residues. The germline gives CDR1 KGHDR, CDR2 SFDVKD. The V and J ends lost 4 bases and 0 bases, in that order; junction bases with no gene match: 9.

This clonotype has only one observation. The rearrangement uses TRBV7-2 and TRBJ2-1; 9 nucleotides align to TRBD1. After removal of 0 bases from V and 1 base from J, the junction contained 16 bases not matched to a gene. The CDR3 has 21 residues. Germline assignment: CDR1 SGHTA and CDR2 FQGNSA. Here the CDR3 reads CASSLAGRDIPGTGSYNEQFF. DNA for the CDR3: TGTGCCAGCAGCTTAGCTGGGAGGGATATTCCCGGGACAGGGTCCTACAATGAGCAGTTCTTC.

The CDR3 loop is CSASDLGPSGPFF. The CDR3 coding sequence is TGCAGTGCTAGTGACCTAGGGCCTAGCGGTCCGTTCTTC. The V gene is TRBV20-1, the J gene TRBJ2-1, with 7 bases lining up with TRBD2. V trimming: 3 bases; J trimming: 15 bases; junction bases outside the gene matches: 14. The CDR3 is 13 residues long. In germline, CDR1 is DFQATT, CDR2 SNEGSKA (reference sequence).

The chain links TRBV4-3 to TRBJ2-5; 9 positions match TRBD2. With V trimmed by 0 bases and J by 7 bases, 0 bases remained unmatched. The CDR3 is 13 amino acids. CDR1 LGHNA and CDR2 YSLEER come from the germline V gene. The CDR3 DNA follows: TGCGCCAGCAGCCAAGATAGCGGGAGGACCCAGTACTTC. Residues: CASSQDSGRTQYF.

The rearrangement joins TRBV7-3 to TRBJ1-2, with TRBD1 identical over 7 bases. The CDR3 is 15 amino acids. V gave up 2 bases and J gave up 8 bases; unmatched junction bases: 11. Germline V gene lookup returns CDR1 SGHTA and CDR2 FQGTGA. The CDR3, as DNA: TGTGCCAGCAGCTTAGGCCCACGGGACAGCTCAGGCTACACCTTC. Protein: CASSLGPRDSSGYTF.